This record looks at one T cell receptor beta chain sequence and its context. The sample belongs to a study of blood T cell repertoires in COVID-19. Study background: Some COVID-19 samples were acute and others convalescent; all came from the United States, Italy and Spain.

CDR3 size: 13 residues. In germline, CDR1 is GTSNPN, CDR2 SVGIG (reference sequence). The V end was cut by 2 bases, the J end by 4 bases, with 11 bases between. Method: immunoSEQ multiplex PCR; TCRdb's copy keeps in-frame clones and lacks some. Of 150,000 to 200,000 clones in the sample, about three quarters were seen once. The V gene is TRBV30, the J gene TRBJ1-1, with D maybe TRBD1 (5 bases). The clonotype originates from a man aged 55 to 70 with acute or convalescent COVID-19. The sequenced sample was peripheral blood. CDR3: CAWSRGDGTEAFF. In nucleotides, the CDR3 is TGTGCCTGGAGTAGGGGTGACGGCACTGAAGCTTTCTTT.